Listed here are 5 T cell receptor beta chains from one sample, sequenced in a study of T cells in Graves' hyperthyroidism and ophthalmopathy. TCR beta CDR3 regions were amplified from RNA. Carried out on the TCR CDR3, a first-round RT-PCR used the HTBI primer set. From the multiplex PCR reads, TCRdb called clonotypes with MiXCR, one entry per CDR3 protein. Of about 360,000 distinct CDR3 sequences listed, approximately 13% are singletons. The sample was blood. Receptors originate from a man aged 25-45 years with Graves' hyperthyroidism that later progressed to Graves' ophthalmopathy.

This rearrangement joins TRBV2 to TRBJ2-1, with D uncertain. The length of the CDR3 is 14 residues. V was shortened by 3 bases and J by 0 bases, with 6 bases between the two germline ends. CDR1 and CDR2 (germline): SNHLY, FYNNEI. The CDR3 loop is CASSDAVSYNEQFF. In DNA form, the CDR3 reads TGTGCCAGCAGTGATGCCGTCTCCTACAATGAGCAGTTCTTC.

This clonotype was picked up many times. J is TRBJ2-3 and V is TRBV3-1; D possibly uses TRBD1 or TRBD2 (6 bases each). CDR3 size: 16 residues. The V gene's germline CDR1 is LGHDT and CDR2 YNNKEL (reference sequence). Trimming left V 4 bases short and J 4 bases short, with 18 bases between. CDR3: CASSPWRGARSDTQYF. The CDR3 DNA is TGTGCCAGCAGCCCCTGGAGGGGGGCCCGCTCAGATACGCAGTATTTT.

This clonotype was counted between two and nine times. This rearrangement joins TRBV6-1 to TRBJ1-5; 8 bases are shared with TRBD1. Germline V gene data show CDR1 as MNHNS and CDR2 as SASEGT. CDR3 size: 15 residues. The V segment lost 1 base and the J segment 7 bases; nucleotides outside the gene matches: 6. CDR3 residues: CASSEGQGAGQPQHF. In DNA form, the CDR3 reads TGTGCCAGCAGTGAAGGTCAGGGGGCTGGACAGCCCCAGCATTTT.

V usage is TRBV12-3 or TRBV12-4 and J usage is TRBJ2-2, with 7 bases matching TRBD2. The CDR3 contains 16 residues. J was trimmed by 7 bases and V by 3 bases; bases with no gene match: 11. CDR3 residues: CASSFGGEGLSGELFF. The CDR3 bases are TGTGCCAGCAGTTTCGGAGGGGAGGGGTTAAGCGGGGAGCTGTTTTTT.

The count of this clonotype is one. This rearrangement joins TRBV4-1 to TRBJ2-3; D ambiguous. Germline V CDR1 and CDR2: MGHRA, YSYEKL. The CDR3 has 13 residues. Trimming removed 0 bases at V and 4 bases at J, with 5 bases between. DNA for the CDR3: TGCGCCAGCAGCCAAGAACCCCCAGATACGCAGTATTTT. This sequence encodes CASSQEPPDTQYF.